A selection of T cell receptor beta chains follows, all from one sample in a study of blood T cells in healthy people across ages. MiXCR, applied by TCRdb to the 5' RACE reads, yields one record per CDR3 protein. The sample yields fewer than 1,200,000 distinct CDR3 sequences, about 25% seen once. These data also formed part of another study, on T cells of mothers and their children.

Material: blood. All receptors come from a girl aged 2 to 9 in good health. Each CDR3 is given with its conserved first and last residue. A D gene is named only where the DNA matches it firmly. Size tells how often a clone was seen (once, few, many) or the class of an expanded clone, and some rows leave it out.

v_gene: TRBV28
abundance: few
d_gene: -
j_gene: TRBJ2-5
CDR3aa: CASTLGYGQETQYF
CDR3nt: TGTGCCAGTACCCTGGGGTACGGGCAAGAGACCCAGTACTTC

v_gene: TRBV4-3
abundance: -
d_gene: -
j_gene: TRBJ2-5
CDR3aa: CASSQDLVQGRETQYF
CDR3nt: TGCGCCAGCAGCCAAGATCTAGTTCAAGGCCGGGAGACCCAGTACTTC

v_gene: TRBV27
abundance: few
d_gene: -
j_gene: TRBJ2-7
CDR3aa: CASSTGTAAYEQYF
CDR3nt: TGTGCCAGCAGTACTGGGACTGCAGCCTACGAGCAGTACTTC

v_gene: TRBV7-9
abundance: -
d_gene: TRBD2
j_gene: TRBJ2-7
CDR3aa: CASSSSPSGGRSYEQYF
CDR3nt: TGTGCCAGCAGCTCTAGCCCTAGCGGGGGGCGATCCTACGAGCAGTACTTC

v_gene: TRBV12-3/TRBV12-4
abundance: -
d_gene: TRBD2
j_gene: TRBJ2-1
CDR3aa: CASSFLSGGADEQFF
CDR3nt: TGTGCCAGCAGTTTCCTTAGCGGGGGGGCGGATGAGCAGTTCTTC

v_gene: TRBV6-6
abundance: -
d_gene: TRBD2
j_gene: TRBJ2-1
CDR3aa: CASSYPIAGGDEQFF
CDR3nt: TGTGCCAGCAGTTACCCGATAGCGGGGGGCGATGAGCAGTTCTTC

v_gene: TRBV7-6
abundance: -
d_gene: TRBD1
j_gene: TRBJ1-1
CDR3aa: CASSAGQGGNTEAFF
CDR3nt: TGCGCCAGCAGCGCAGGACAGGGGGGGAACACTGAAGCTTTCTTT

v_gene: TRBV7-2
abundance: few
d_gene: -
j_gene: TRBJ1-3
CDR3aa: CASSEPSGANSGNTIYF
CDR3nt: TGTGCCAGCAGCGAACCCTCAGGGGCGAACTCTGGAAACACCATATATTTT

v_gene: TRBV4-2
abundance: -
d_gene: TRBD1
j_gene: TRBJ2-1
CDR3aa: CASSHDRGAYNEQFF
CDR3nt: TGTGCCAGCAGCCATGACAGGGGCGCATACAATGAGCAGTTCTTC

v_gene: TRBV28
abundance: -
d_gene: TRBD2
j_gene: TRBJ2-4
CDR3aa: CASRLAEFGGIQYF
CDR3nt: TGTGCCAGCAGACTAGCGGAGTTTGGGGGCATTCAGTACTTC

v_gene: TRBV24-1
abundance: few
d_gene: -
j_gene: TRBJ1-5
CDR3aa: CATSDGGEHQPQHF
CDR3nt: TGTGCCACCAGTGATGGCGGGGAACATCAGCCCCAGCATTTT

v_gene: TRBV29-1
abundance: few
d_gene: TRBD1
j_gene: TRBJ1-3
CDR3aa: CSVGVGQGFSGNTIYF
CDR3nt: TGCAGCGTTGGAGTAGGACAGGGCTTCTCTGGAAACACCATATATTTT

v_gene: TRBV24-1
abundance: -
d_gene: -
j_gene: TRBJ2-3
CDR3aa: CATEDGRDTQYF
CDR3nt: TGTGCCACCGAGGACGGACGAGATACGCAGTATTTT

v_gene: TRBV21-1
abundance: -
d_gene: -
j_gene: TRBJ2-7
CDR3aa: CASTTRISRDRVYEQYF
CDR3nt: TGTGCCAGCACCACAAGAATTTCCCGGGACAGGGTCTACGAGCAGTACTTC

v_gene: TRBV11-2
abundance: -
d_gene: -
j_gene: TRBJ2-1
CDR3aa: CASSLLIGSTNNEQFF
CDR3nt: TGTGCCAGCAGCCTTTTGATAGGTTCGACTAACAATGAGCAGTTCTTC

v_gene: TRBV29-1
abundance: few
d_gene: -
j_gene: TRBJ1-3
CDR3aa: CSVVGRLGNTIYF
CDR3nt: TGCAGCGTTGTAGGCCGATTGGGAAACACCATATATTTT

v_gene: TRBV20-1
abundance: -
d_gene: -
j_gene: TRBJ2-7
CDR3aa: CSASRPGVPYEQYF
CDR3nt: TGCAGTGCTAGTCGGCCTGGAGTCCCCTACGAGCAGTACTTC

v_gene: TRBV6-5
abundance: few
d_gene: -
j_gene: TRBJ2-1
CDR3aa: CASSYGNSYNEQFF
CDR3nt: TGTGCCAGCAGTTACGGGAATAGTTATAATGAGCAGTTCTTC

v_gene: TRBV7-9
abundance: few
d_gene: -
j_gene: TRBJ1-2
CDR3aa: CASSSPDGTNYGYTF
CDR3nt: TGTGCCAGCAGCTCCCCCGACGGAACTAACTATGGCTACACCTTC

v_gene: TRBV20-1
abundance: few
d_gene: -
j_gene: TRBJ2-3
CDR3aa: CSARDLGRTDTQYF
CDR3nt: TGCAGTGCTAGAGATCTGGGTAGGACAGATACGCAGTATTTT

v_gene: TRBV7-9
abundance: few
d_gene: -
j_gene: TRBJ1-3
CDR3aa: CAGSRFTGNTIYF
CDR3nt: TGTGCCGGCAGCCGGTTTACTGGAAACACCATATATTTT

v_gene: TRBV12-3/TRBV12-4
abundance: -
d_gene: -
j_gene: TRBJ1-1
CDR3aa: CASSLASDTEAFF
CDR3nt: TGTGCCAGCAGTTTAGCGTCAGACACTGAAGCTTTCTTT

v_gene: TRBV7-9
abundance: -
d_gene: -
j_gene: TRBJ2-3
CDR3aa: CASSSAVPTDTQYF
CDR3nt: TGTGCCAGCAGCTCAGCGGTGCCCACAGATACGCAGTATTTT

v_gene: TRBV5-5
abundance: few
d_gene: -
j_gene: TRBJ2-2
CDR3aa: CASSFNWINTGELFF
CDR3nt: TGTGCCAGCAGCTTTAACTGGATCAACACCGGGGAGCTGTTTTTT

v_gene: TRBV28
abundance: -
d_gene: TRBD1
j_gene: TRBJ2-1
CDR3aa: CASTPLDGQGYNEQFF
CDR3nt: TGTGCCAGCACCCCCTTGGACGGACAGGGGTACAATGAGCAGTTCTTC